This TCR beta chain derives from a study of CD8 T cells in ankylosing spondylitis. Regarding the study as a whole: Clones that were linked to disease were CD8+ and were relatively rare in peripheral blood. Matched synovial fluid from ankylosing spondylitis patients was reported to be enriched for disease-linked clones.

Researchers built TCR beta libraries using quantitative 5'-RACE with molecular barcodes. A single record per CDR3 protein comes from TCRdb applying MiXCR to the 5' RACE reads. The profile shows some 95,000 distinct CDR3 sequences, about 8.1% of them singletons. Germline-derived CDR1 and CDR2 are SGHAT and FQNNGV. Trimming took 1 base from V and 1 from J, leaving 7 bases between them. The CDR3 covers 14 residues. Note on this clonotype: Its target is not known.

This TCR was sampled from a male donor with ankylosing spondylitis or in good health (not recorded which). The genes are TRBV11-2 and TRBJ1-1; weak D call: TRBD1 (5 bases). The source material was blood, either unsorted or a sorted T cell fraction (not recorded which). CDR3 amino acids: CASSLGTGNTEAFF. The CDR3 DNA follows: TGTGCCAGCAGCTTAGGTACAGGGAACACTGAAGCTTTCTTT.